This entry lists 31 T cell receptor beta chains sequenced from one sample in a study of blood T cell repertoires in COVID-19. Repertoires were generated with immunoSEQ multiplex PCR, while TCRdb's copy carries only in-frame clones and drops some. The top ten clones hold about 2.2% of a sample with a few hundred thousand clones, about nine tenths of them seen once. The sequencing input was peripheral blood. These receptors originate from a man between 25 and 39 years old who had recovered from COVID-19.

The chain combines TRBV21-1 with TRBJ2-7; the D segment call TRBD2 is taken from the table without a DNA check. TRBV21-1 is termed a pseudogene. This CDR3 has 16 amino acids. CDR3 in DNA: TGTGCCAGCAGCAAAGCGAGGCGAAACTTAACCTACGAGCAGTACTTC. It specifies CASSKARRNLTYEQYF.

J is TRBJ1-3 and V is TRBV3-1 (or the pseudogene TRBV3-2); the match to TRBD1 covers 10 bases. The CDR3 has 15 amino acids. Germline V gene data show CDR1 as LGHDT and CDR2 as YNNKEL (reference sequence). V trimming: 1 base; J trimming: 4 bases; junction bases outside the gene matches: 1. CDR3 region: CASSQGQGAGNTIYF. In nucleotides, the CDR3 is TGTGCCAGCAGCCAAGGACAGGGGGCGGGAAACACCATATATTTT.

The chain has TRBV19 and TRBJ1-5; D not resolved. V lost 4 bases, J lost 1 base, and 8 bases lay in between. Germline CDR1 and CDR2: LNHDA and SQIVND (reference sequence). There are 14 residues in the CDR3. CDR3 loop: CASSTRRSNQPQHF. The CDR3 coding sequence is TGTGCCAGTAGTACCCGGAGGAGCAATCAGCCCCAGCATTTT.

This rearrangement joins TRBV15 to TRBJ1-5; perhaps TRBD1 as D (6 bases). Trimming removed 3 bases from V and 5 bases from J, with 14 bases in between. The germline gives CDR1 LNHNV, CDR2 YYDKDF (reference sequence). This CDR3 is 15 amino acids long. The CDR3 reads CATSRVPTGDQPQHF. The DNA for the CDR3 is TGTGCCACCAGCAGGGTACCGACAGGAGATCAGCCCCAGCATTTT. Full variable domain (outside the CDR3, taken from reference TRBV15 and TRBJ1-5): DAMVIQNPRYQVTQFGKPVTLSCSQTLNHNVMYWYQQKSSQAPKLLFHYYDKDFNNEADTPDNFQSRRPNTSFCFLDIRSPGLGDTAMYLCATSRVPTGDQPQHFGDGTRLSIL.

The rearrangement links TRBV3-1 (or the pseudogene TRBV3-2) to TRBJ1-2; D possibly corresponds to TRBD1 (5 bases). Germline assignment: CDR1 LGHDT and CDR2 YNNKEL (reference sequence). The CDR3 totals 15 residues. The V end lost 8 bases, the J end lost 4 bases, and 20 bases lay between the germline ends. The CDR3 loop reads CASSSGTGGGYGYTF. The CDR3 bases are TGTGCCAGCTCCTCCGGGACGGGAGGAGGCTATGGCTACACCTTC.

The chain combines TRBV5-1 with TRBJ2-3; D ambiguous. The CDR3 runs to 15 residues. The germline gives CDR1 SGHRS, CDR2 YFSETQ. Trimming left V 4 bases short and J 0 bases short, with 12 bases between. This chain's CDR3 is CASSARLPSTDTQYF. As DNA, the CDR3 is TGCGCCAGCAGCGCCCGACTGCCTAGCACAGATACGCAGTATTTT.

This chain links TRBV2 with TRBJ2-2; maybe TRBD1 (6 bases). The CDR3 sequence is 14 residues long. Germline CDR1 SNHLY, CDR2 FYNNEI. V lost 6 bases to trimming and J lost 8 bases, with 16 bases between them. The CDR3 here is CASRPTGRRGELFF. The CDR3 DNA is TGTGCCAGCAGGCCGACAGGACGGCGTGGGGAGCTGTTTTTT.

The chain employs TRBV11-3 and TRBJ2-3; 12 nucleotides agree with TRBD2. CDR1 and CDR2 (germline): SGHNT, YENEEA. Trimming removed 5 bases from V and 6 bases from J; junction bases left unmatched: 6. This CDR3 region has 15 residues. The CDR3 coding sequence is TGTGCCAGCAGCGTCTCTAGCGGGGGGGTGGATACGCAGTATTTT. Its protein product is CASSVSSGGVDTQYF.

The chain is built from TRBV10-3 and TRBJ1-4, with D maybe TRBD1 (6 bases). Per germline, CDR1 ENHRY and CDR2 SYGVKD. Trimming shortened V by 0 bases and J by 3 bases, and 11 bases separated the two germline ends. There are 16 residues in the CDR3. CDR3: CAISESKTGSNEKLFF. The DNA for the CDR3 is TGTGCCATCAGTGAGTCGAAGACAGGATCTAATGAAAAACTGTTTTTT.

This clone was counted once. The chain joins TRBV4-1 to TRBJ2-7; 9 bases match TRBD1. CDR3 length: 18 amino acids. V trimming: 1 base; J trimming: 5 bases; junction bases outside the gene matches: 15. The V gene's germline CDR1 is MGHRA and CDR2 YSYEKL. The chain's CDR3 is CASSQVLHRDRALDEQYF. In DNA, the CDR3 is TGCGCCAGCAGCCAAGTTCTTCACCGGGACAGGGCTCTAGACGAGCAGTACTTC.

The chain is built from TRBV13 and TRBJ2-1; no firm D call. There are 16 residues in the CDR3. Germline CDR1 reads PRHDT; CDR2 reads FYEKMQ (reference sequence). Trimming pared 1 base from V and 1 base from J, leaving 11 bases between. As DNA, the CDR3 is TGTGCCAGCAGCTTAGAGTCTCGGGTTTCCTACAATGAGCAGTTCTTC. Translating gives CASSLESRVSYNEQFF.

This chain uses TRBV5-1 with TRBJ2-7; 7 bases are shared with TRBD2. This CDR3 is 15 amino acids long. Germline values: CDR1 SGHRS, CDR2 YFSETQ. V trimming: 6 bases; J trimming: 0 bases; junction bases outside the gene matches: 9. The CDR3 sequence: CASTLGGESSYEQYF. In DNA, the CDR3 is TGCGCCAGCACCCTGGGGGGGGAAAGCTCCTACGAGCAGTACTTC.

The chain employs TRBV5-6 and TRBJ1-1, with D perhaps TRBD1 (5 bases). CDR3 length equals 12 residues. CDR1 and CDR2 from the germline V gene are SGHDT and YYEEEE. V was shortened by 4 bases and J by 7 bases, with 11 bases between the two germline ends. CDR3 region: CASSLWDYEAFF. The CDR3 nucleotides read TGTGCCAGCAGCCTATGGGACTATGAAGCTTTCTTT.

The chain couples TRBV10-2 to TRBJ2-7; TRBD1 matches at 7 bases. Trimming removed 7 bases from V and 5 bases from J; junction bases left unmatched: 11. CDR3 length equals 14 residues. In germline, CDR1 is WSHSY, CDR2 SAAADI. In DNA, the CDR3 is TGCGCCAGCATCCGGGGACAGCCCACGGACGAGCAGTACTTC. It specifies CASIRGQPTDEQYF.

This chain joins TRBV10-1 and TRBJ2-5; 8 positions agree with TRBD2. The CDR3 consists of 16 residues. V was pared by 6 bases and J by 5 bases, with 14 bases of the junction left unmatched. Germline loops: CDR1 WNHNN, CDR2 SYGVQD (reference sequence). CDR3 DNA sequence: TGCGCCAGCAGCCAGGGTGATAGCGGGGATCTGGAGACCCAGTACTTC. Protein sequence: CASSQGDSGDLETQYF.

The chain carries TRBV11-3 and TRBJ2-5; 12 bases are a match to TRBD2. CDR1 and CDR2 from the germline V gene are SGHNT and YENEEA. With V trimmed by 0 bases and J by 2 bases, 13 bases remained unmatched. CDR3 length: 20 residues. Here the CDR3 reads CASSLDCPSGGAGVQETQYF. Here the CDR3 DNA reads TGTGCCAGCAGCTTAGATTGTCCTAGCGGGGGGGCCGGGGTACAAGAGACCCAGTACTTC. The full variable domain, its missing parts supplied by reference TRBV11-3 and TRBJ2-5, is EAGVVQSPRYKIIEKKQPVAFWCNPISGHNTLYWYLQNLGQGPELLIRYENEEAVDDSQLPKDRFSAERLKGVDSTLKIQPAELGDSAVYLCASSLDCPSGGAGVQETQYFGPGTRLLVL.

This clone has only one observation. The chain links TRBV9 to TRBJ1-6; 7 bases align to TRBD1. The CDR3 spans 15 residues. CDR1 and CDR2 from the germline V gene are SGDLS and YYNGEE. V was pared by 0 bases and J by 12 bases, with 9 bases of the junction left unmatched. The CDR3 spells CASSVAGTARGPLHF. The DNA for the CDR3 is TGTGCCAGCAGCGTAGCGGGGACAGCCAGGGGACCCCTCCACTTT.

The rearrangement links TRBV6-5 to TRBJ2-1, with 9 nucleotides matching TRBD1. The CDR3 length is 15 residues. The germline V gene has CDR1 MNHEY and CDR2 SVGAGI. Losses at the gene ends were 4 bases for V and 2 bases for J; bases not matched to a gene: 3. CDR3 coding DNA: TGTGCCAGCAGTTCCGGGACAGGGACCTACAATGAGCAGTTCTTC. Amino acid sequence: CASSSGTGTYNEQFF.

The chain employs TRBV3-1 (or the pseudogene TRBV3-2) and TRBJ2-7, with a possible D match to TRBD1 (6 bases). The CDR3 consists of 15 residues. The V and J ends lost 1 base and 4 bases respectively, with 14 bases between them. Germline-derived CDR1 and CDR2 are LGHDT and YNNKEL (reference sequence). In DNA form, the CDR3 reads TGTGCCAGCAGCCAAGCACCAACAGGGTTGTACGAGCAGTACTTC. Encoded protein: CASSQAPTGLYEQYF.

The V gene is TRBV5-1, the J gene TRBJ1-4; the match to TRBD1 covers 7 bases. This CDR3 region has 13 residues. Germline V gene data show CDR1 as SGHRS and CDR2 as YFSETQ. V lost 4 bases and J lost 14; bases outside the gene matches: 11. The CDR3 coding sequence is TGCGCCAGCAGCCAGGGGACAGATGGCATTCTGTTTTTT. Translation gives CASSQGTDGILFF.

J is TRBJ2-7 and V is TRBV14, with 12 bases aligning to TRBD2. The junction had 13 bases not matched to a gene; V was cut back by 4 bases and J by 3 bases. Germline-derived CDR1 and CDR2 are SGHDN and FVKESK. This CDR3 has 18 amino acids. The CDR3 spells CASSPEVPRLAGDYEQYF. Written as DNA, the CDR3 is TGTGCCAGCAGCCCAGAGGTCCCTCGACTAGCGGGGGACTACGAGCAGTACTTC. Drawing the rest from reference TRBV14 and TRBJ2-7, the complete variable domain is EAGVTQFPSHSVIEKGQTVTLRCDPISGHDNLYWYRRVMGKEIKFLLHFVKESKQDESGMPNNRFLAERTGGTYSTLKVQPAELEDSGVYFCASSPEVPRLAGDYEQYFGPGTRLTVT.

The chain has TRBV9 and TRBJ2-7; 11 bases are a match to TRBD2. CDR1 and CDR2 from the germline V gene are SGDLS and YYNGEE. The CDR3 has 18 residues. The V and J ends lost 0 bases and 4 bases, in that order; junction bases with no gene match: 12. The CDR3 sequence is CASSVGITSGGVVYEQYF. In nucleotides, the CDR3 is TGTGCCAGCAGCGTAGGAATAACTAGCGGGGGTGTAGTTTACGAGCAGTACTTC.

This clone appeared a few times. The chain has TRBV7-2 and TRBJ2-5, with TRBD2 as a possible D gene (7 bases). The CDR3 runs 16 residues. The germline gives CDR1 SGHTA, CDR2 FQGNSA. Deletions cut 2 bases from V and 3 bases from J, with 16 bases between. CDR3: CASSLLGGGMKETQYF. Written as DNA, the CDR3 is TGTGCCAGCAGCTTATTGGGAGGGGGGATGAAAGAGACCCAGTACTTC.

This chain uses TRBV10-1 with TRBJ2-1; the D is unclear. This CDR3 spans 11 amino acids. V lost 2 bases to trimming and J lost 11 bases, with 7 bases between them. The germline CDR1 and CDR2 sequences are WNHNN and SYGVQD (reference sequence). As DNA, the CDR3 is TGCGCCAGCAGTGAGGGCCTTAAGCAGTTCTTC. It specifies CASSEGLKQFF.

The chain couples TRBV5-1 to TRBJ2-5; a possible D gene is TRBD2 (6 bases). The V gene's germline CDR1 is SGHRS and CDR2 YFSETQ. The V and J ends lost 4 bases and 1 base respectively, with 11 bases between them. The CDR3 is 14 residues long. As DNA, the CDR3 is TGCGCCAGCAGCCGAGGAGGGTCCCAAGAGACCCAGTACTTC. Translating it yields CASSRGGSQETQYF.

For this clone: In the same sample, other DNA sequences code for this CDR3. CDR3 DNA sequence: TGTGCCAGTAGTATAGGAACAGGGGACACTGAAGCTTTCTTT. Translated, it gives CASSIGTGDTEAFF. The V gene is TRBV19, the J gene TRBJ1-1, with TRBD1 matching 7 bases. This CDR3 is 14 amino acids long. The junction had 2 bases not matched to a gene; V was cut back by 1 base and J by 3 bases. CDR1 is LNHDA and CDR2 is SQIVND in the germline V gene (reference sequence).

This chain links TRBV4-1 with TRBJ2-1, with TRBD2 as a possible D gene (5 bases). CDR1 and CDR2 (germline): MGHRA, YSYEKL. The CDR3 is 16 residues long. V gave up 4 bases and J gave up 4 bases, with 17 bases separating them. The CDR3 reads CASSPQVASQYNEQFF. CDR3 DNA sequence: TGCGCCAGCAGCCCCCAGGTGGCTAGCCAATACAATGAGCAGTTCTTC.

The chain is built from TRBV6-5 and TRBJ2-7, with TRBD2 matching 9 bases. The length of the CDR3 is 14 residues. Trimming cost V 7 bases and J 2 bases; bases outside gene matches: 6. Germline CDR1 and CDR2: MNHEY and SVGAGI. The CDR3 loop is CASTKAGGPYEQYF. As DNA, the CDR3 is TGTGCCAGCACCAAAGCGGGGGGCCCCTACGAGCAGTACTTC.

The rearrangement links TRBV4-3 to TRBJ2-3; 11 bases match TRBD2. Unmatched junction bases numbered 7, after V lost 0 bases and J lost 2 bases. CDR1 LGHNA and CDR2 YSLEER come from the germline V gene. CDR3 length equals 18 residues. CDR3 amino acids: CASSQDVASGGPTDTQYF. CDR3 sequence (DNA): TGCGCCAGCAGCCAAGATGTCGCTAGCGGGGGGCCCACAGATACGCAGTATTTT.

The rearrangement links TRBV30 to TRBJ1-1; weak D call: TRBD1 (6 bases). Germline-derived CDR1 and CDR2 are GTSNPN and SVGIG (reference sequence). Trimming took off 3 bases at V and 0 bases at J, with 14 bases between the two ends. The length of the CDR3 is 15 residues. For the CDR3, the DNA is TGTGCCTGGAGACCCAACAGGGCCCTGAACACTGAAGCTTTCTTT. This translates into CAWRPNRALNTEAFF.

The chain has TRBV6-2 or TRBV6-3 and TRBJ1-2; unclear D gene. Trimming left V 4 bases short and J 8 bases short, with 17 bases between. Looked up from germline, CDR1 is MNHEY and CDR2 is SVGEGT. CDR3 length: 14 amino acids. The CDR3 DNA is TGTGCCAGCAGTTCTCGGAGGGAAGTTGTCGGCTACACCTTC. Protein sequence: CASSSRREVVGYTF.